Listed below are T cell receptor beta chains from one sample, sequenced in a study of shared clonotypes between healthy human individuals. Profiling relied on immunoSEQ multiplex PCR, and the TCRdb table lists in-frame clones only, not all of them. This table has 400,000 to 550,000 clones, roughly 85% appearing once. Sequences were obtained from PBMCs. The receptors originated from a woman aged 40 to 50 in good health. Some clones in this sample may be carry-over from other donors' samples. CDR3s include the opening cysteine and the closing phenylalanine or tryptophan. A D gene is named only where the DNA matches it firmly. Some rows mark clone size as missing; the rest say once, few, many or name a class of expanded clone.

d_call	clone_size	v_call	j_call	cdr3_aa	cdr3_nt
TRBD2	NA	TRBV2	TRBJ2-1	CASPKSTSGRVDEQFF	TGTGCCAGCCCCAAATCGACTAGCGGGAGGGTAGATGAGCAGTTCTTC
NA	NA	TRBV4-2	TRBJ2-7	CASSPMRRGAGEQYF	TGTGCCAGCAGCCCCATGAGAAGGGGGGCTGGAGAGCAGTACTTC
NA	NA	TRBV10-2	TRBJ2-3	CASRAGLSTDTQYF	TGCGCCAGCAGGGCGGGATTAAGCACAGATACGCAGTATTTT
NA	NA	TRBV7-8	TRBJ2-3	CASSLAPTDTQYF	TGTGCCAGCAGCTTAGCCCCCACAGATACGCAGTATTTT
TRBD2	NA	TRBV6-6	TRBJ2-7	CASSPRRLAPSEQYF	TGTGCCAGCAGTCCACGCCGACTAGCCCCTAGCGAGCAGTACTTC
TRBD2	NA	TRBV6-4	TRBJ2-3	CATSSGSGDGDTQYF	TGTGCCACCTCTAGCGGGAGCGGCGATGGGGATACGCAGTATTTT
NA	NA	TRBV7-3	TRBJ2-3	CASSNAQDTDTQYF	TGTGCCAGCAGCAACGCCCAGGACACAGATACGCAGTATTTT
TRBD2	NA	TRBV9	TRBJ2-1	CASSDGLADNEQFF	TGTGCCAGCAGCGACGGACTAGCGGACAATGAGCAGTTCTTC
NA	NA	TRBV2	TRBJ1-3	CASIKTVSGNTIYF	TGTGCCAGCATTAAGACCGTCTCTGGAAACACCATATATTTT
NA	many	TRBV6-4	TRBJ1-5	CASSPDGGSNQPQHF	TGTGCCAGCAGTCCCGACGGAGGTAGCAATCAGCCCCAGCATTTT
NA	few	TRBV18	TRBJ1-1	CASSPRTEITEAFF	TGTGCCAGCTCACCACGGACGGAGATCACTGAAGCTTTCTTT
TRBD2	NA	TRBV27	TRBJ2-1	CASSLSSGLAGYNEQFF	TGTGCCAGCAGTTTAAGCAGCGGACTAGCGGGCTACAATGAGCAGTTCTTC
TRBD2	NA	TRBV7-9	TRBJ2-3	CASSTLASGSIGGTQYF	TGTGCCAGCAGTACCTTGGCTAGCGGGAGTATAGGGGGTACGCAGTATTTT
TRBD2	NA	TRBV29-1	TRBJ2-3	CSVGTSGNTDTQYF	TGCAGCGTTGGGACTAGCGGGAATACAGATACGCAGTATTTT
NA	NA	TRBV14	TRBJ1-1	CASSSPWGTEAFF	TGTGCCAGCAGTTCCCCCTGGGGAACTGAAGCTTTCTTT
TRBD2	NA	TRBV5-4	TRBJ2-1	CATEPTSGRARSYNEQFF	TGTGCCACCGAGCCGACTAGCGGGAGAGCTAGGTCCTACAATGAGCAGTTCTTC
TRBD1	NA	TRBV6-5	TRBJ1-1	CASSSGRTGVNTEAFF	TGTGCCAGCAGTTCGGGGAGGACAGGGGTAAACACTGAAGCTTTCTTT
TRBD2	NA	TRBV25-1	TRBJ2-7	CASSGVLAGGLEQYF	TGTGCCAGCAGTGGAGTACTAGCGGGAGGGCTAGAGCAGTACTTC
TRBD2	once	TRBV7-6	TRBJ2-2	CASRLALAGGTGELFF	TGTGCCAGCAGACTAGCCCTAGCGGGGGGCACCGGGGAGCTGTTTTTT
TRBD1	NA	TRBV27	TRBJ1-2	CASRPQGAGYGYTF	TGTGCCAGCAGGCCTCAGGGGGCTGGCTATGGCTACACCTTC
TRBD1	NA	TRBV7-9	TRBJ1-2	CASSRSWDRVNYGYTF	TGTGCCAGCAGCCGAAGTTGGGACAGGGTTAACTATGGCTACACCTTC
NA	once	TRBV12-5	TRBJ2-3	CASGLTGSDTQYF	TGTGCTAGTGGTTTGACAGGCTCAGATACGCAGTATTTT
TRBD2	NA	TRBV27	TRBJ2-1	CASSLMSGGIAEQFF	TGTGCCAGCAGTTTAATGAGCGGGGGAATAGCTGAGCAGTTCTTC
TRBD1	NA	TRBV2	TRBJ2-2	CASSEMGQGLSGELFF	TGTGCCAGCAGTGAAATGGGACAGGGGTTGTCCGGGGAGCTGTTTTTT
NA	NA	TRBV7-9	TRBJ2-3	CASSFYQGVTDF	TGTGCCAGCAGCTTTTATCAGGGTGTTACGGATTTT
TRBD1	NA	TRBV9	TRBJ2-7	CASSVGQGDSYEQYF	TGTGCCAGCAGCGTAGGACAGGGGGATTCCTACGAGCAGTACTTC
NA	NA	TRBV28	TRBJ1-1	CASSPLGGYTEAFF	TGTGCCAGCAGTCCCCTGGGGGGGTACACTGAAGCTTTCTTT
TRBD2	NA	TRBV7-9	TRBJ2-7	CASSAGTSGESPAYEQYF	TGTGCCAGCAGCGCCGGGACTAGCGGAGAGAGCCCAGCTTACGAGCAGTACTTC
TRBD1	NA	TRBV18	TRBJ1-1	CASSPSNPGTDTEAFF	TGTGCCAGCTCACCATCAAACCCAGGGACAGACACTGAAGCTTTCTTT
TRBD1	NA	TRBV5-1	TRBJ1-2	CASSLSGTAYGYTF	TGCGCCAGCAGCTTGTCCGGGACAGCATATGGCTACACCTTC
NA	NA	TRBV7-8	TRBJ1-3	CASSLVVAVSGNTIYF	TGTGCCAGCAGCTTAGTGGTTGCGGTCTCTGGAAACACCATATATTTT
TRBD1	NA	TRBV7-8	TRBJ1-4	CASSPPRTGANEKLFF	TGTGCCAGCAGCCCCCCCCGGACAGGAGCTAATGAAAAACTGTTTTTT
TRBD1	NA	TRBV5-1	TRBJ2-5	CASSETGTGLSTQYF	TGCGCCAGCAGCGAAACCGGGACAGGCCTATCGACCCAGTACTTC
TRBD1	NA	TRBV18	TRBJ2-7	CAGSGTAYEQYF	TGTGCCGGCTCCGGGACAGCCTACGAGCAGTACTTC
NA	NA	TRBV5-1	TRBJ1-1	CASSASLGEASEAFF	TGCGCCAGCAGCGCCTCTTTAGGGGAGGCAAGTGAAGCTTTCTTT
NA	NA	TRBV7-3	TRBJ1-5	CASSLVSGNQPQHF	TGTGCCAGCAGCTTGGTGAGCGGTAATCAGCCCCAGCATTTT
NA	many	TRBV2	TRBJ2-5	CASSRSGVQRETQYF	TGTGCCAGCAGTCGATCAGGGGTACAAAGAGAGACCCAGTACTTC
NA	once	TRBV11-1	TRBJ2-7	CASSRDVYEQYF	TGTGCCAGCTCCCGGGACGTCTACGAGCAGTACTTC
NA	NA	TRBV7-3	TRBJ2-7	CASSPGGPRGNEQYF	TGTGCCAGCAGCCCCGGGGGCCCAAGGGGGAACGAGCAGTACTTC
NA	NA	TRBV18	TRBJ2-5	CASSLSLQAGQETQYF	TGTGCCAGCTCACTTAGCCTACAGGCAGGTCAAGAGACCCAGTACTTC
TRBD2	NA	TRBV28	TRBJ2-7	CASGGEAYYEQYF	TGTGCCAGCGGGGGGGAGGCCTACTACGAGCAGTACTTC
TRBD2	few	TRBV2	TRBJ2-7	CASNPGLAGLEQYF	TGTGCCAGCAACCCGGGACTAGCTGGGCTCGAGCAGTACTTC
NA	NA	TRBV2	TRBJ1-4	CASSDQGMANEKLFF	TGTGCCAGCAGTGATCAGGGGATGGCTAATGAAAAACTGTTTTTT
NA	NA	TRBV7-3	TRBJ2-1	CASSPIPSNEQFF	TGTGCCAGCAGTCCTATTCCCTCCAATGAGCAGTTCTTC
TRBD2	NA	TRBV28	TRBJ2-5	CASLGASGSLETQYF	TGTGCCAGCTTGGGGGCTAGCGGGAGCTTGGAGACCCAGTACTTC
NA	NA	TRBV19	TRBJ1-1	CASSPWTALNTEAFF	TGTGCCAGTAGTCCCTGGACAGCTCTAAACACTGAAGCTTTCTTT
NA	NA	TRBV7-2	TRBJ2-7	CASSLEMGSVHEQYF	TGTGCCAGCAGCTTAGAGATGGGGTCGGTCCACGAGCAGTACTTC
TRBD1	NA	TRBV27	TRBJ2-1	CASSLSGTGYNEQFF	TGTGCCAGCAGTTTATCAGGGACAGGTTACAATGAGCAGTTCTTC
TRBD2	few	TRBV9	TRBJ2-1	CASSPVSGRGGEQFF	TGTGCCAGCAGCCCAGTTAGCGGGAGGGGGGGTGAGCAGTTCTTC
NA	NA	TRBV2	TRBJ2-5	CASSRQGRGETQYF	TGTGCCAGCAGTAGGCAGGGGCGAGGAGAGACCCAGTACTTC
NA	NA	TRBV10-3	TRBJ2-1	CAISPTADNEQFF	TGTGCCATCAGCCCGACAGCGGACAATGAGCAGTTCTTC
TRBD1	NA	TRBV30	TRBJ1-5	CAWNRQGGDQPQHF	TGTGCCTGGAATAGACAGGGAGGTGATCAGCCCCAGCATTTT